The present entry profiles one T cell receptor (beta chain) with its context. Its antigen is not yet known. No much larger clone is present one base from it, and per-base qualities are unavailable. This record comes from a study of glioma-infiltrating T cells after dendritic cell vaccination (dated by TCRdb to the mid-2010s). Study-level background: A cohort of roughly 15 glioblastoma patients from Phase I and II dendritic cell vaccination trials was included, of whom 9 were newly diagnosed and 6 had recurrent disease. Patients received autologous tumor lysate-pulsed dendritic cell vaccination between about 2002 and 2013. The vaccine was prepared from monocyte-derived dendritic cells that were cultured for seven days with IL-4 and GM-CSF and then pulsed overnight with autologous tumor lysate. Three intradermal dendritic cell vaccine injections were administered to patients at biweekly intervals in the arm below the axilla. In glioblastoma patients vaccinated with dendritic cells, deep sequencing of TCR beta CDR3 regions served to measure the amount of tumor-infiltrating lymphocytes and to compare repertoires between tumor and blood. TCR sequencing metrics, including TIL content and tumor-blood repertoire overlap, were correlated with survival after dendritic cell vaccination. What the research found in general, with its limitations: The cohort was small and heterogeneous, with few patients having full blood and tumor sets and even fewer initial-recurrent tumor pairs. After dendritic cell vaccination, a higher estimated pretreatment TIL content predicted longer time to progression and overall survival. No direct relationship between TCR clonality and survival was found, suggesting that a diverse polyclonal response may matter. The TCR overlap response model with three groups was called speculative and said to need prospective validation.

Selection of patients required sufficient residual fresh-frozen tumor tissue and over two years of available survival data. Although molecular status otherwise differed among the glioblastoma patients, no patient had an isocitrate dehydrogenase mutation. PBMC collection took place before vaccination, two weeks after the third vaccination, and at tumor progression if progression occurred. The Qiagen DNeasy Blood extraction Kit was used for extraction of genomic DNA. TCRB CDR3 regions were amplified from approximately 2 ug genomic DNA, or all available DNA if less, using the immunoSEQ assay. Multiplex PCR used 60 forward primers for TCR V beta segments and 13 reverse primers for J beta segments. To estimate the number of reads per starting template, synthetic control templates were added to each sample at limiting dilution. The Illumina HiSeq System generated sequencing reads of 87 bp. The study's own analysis went as follows. To remove PCR and sequencing errors, closely related sequences were merged with a nearest neighbor algorithm. TCR overlap was measured as the percentage of unique tumor TCR beta sequences also present in the same patient's peripheral blood. In its TCRdb copy, this immuneACCESS table keeps in-frame sequences only and misses some clones. Where compared with another copy, unresolved V genes explain less than half of these, and the others have no known cause. Clone size and V and J calls were adopted from that table, with D and trimming inferred from the DNA. The sample table contains roughly 100,000 clones; only one count was recorded for about four fifths of them. The ten largest account for over 9.5% of the sample.

Sequencing was performed on blood, taken before dendritic cell vaccination. This sequence originates from a human donor with glioblastoma.

The nucleotide sequence is TGCGCCAGCAGCTTGGTTACGAACACCGGGGAGCTGTTTTTT. Translated, this is CASSLVTNTGELFF. Rearrangement joined TRBV5-1 to TRBJ2-2; the D gene remains uncertain. The CDR3 spans 14 residues, from the cysteine through the phenylalanine. Only the CDR3 DNA stays, 42 bases, in frame from base 1. In the germline V gene, CDR1 corresponds to SGHRS and CDR2 to YFSETQ. The V end loses 0 bases and the J end loses 0 bases, and a stretch of 3 bases separates them.